Below are 20 T cell receptor beta chains sequenced from a single sample in a study of cytomegalovirus exposure and HLA in healthy donors. Researchers ran the PCR with 60 Vbeta and 13 Jbeta primers. The method was immunoSEQ multiplex PCR; TCRdb's version includes in-frame clones alone and lacks a portion of them. The sample carries approximately 160,000 clones, about 75% recorded once. The sequencing sample was made of PBMCs. These receptors came from a male donor in good health and CMV-seronegative.

The V and J genes are TRBV27 and TRBJ1-1; maybe TRBD1 (5 bases). V dropped 5 bases and J dropped 3 bases, with 19 bases sitting between them. This CDR3 contains 16 residues. Germline V CDR1 and CDR2: MNHEY, SMNVEV (reference sequence). The CDR3 nucleotides are TGTGCCAGCAGTCACAGGAGAACTAATACCCACACTGAAGCTTTCTTT. Protein product: CASSHRRTNTHTEAFF.

The rearrangement uses TRBV11-2 and TRBJ1-1; D call uncertain. Trimming removed 1 base at V and 5 bases at J, with 8 bases between. The CDR3 is made up of 13 amino acids. Germline V CDR1 and CDR2: SGHAT, FQNNGV. The CDR3 sequence is CASSLGEATEAFF. For the CDR3, the DNA is TGTGCCAGCAGCTTAGGGGAGGCGACTGAAGCTTTCTTT.

The chain carries TRBV5-6 and TRBJ2-3; no reliable D call. Trimming removed 0 bases at V and 3 bases at J, with 8 bases between. CDR1 and CDR2 (germline): SGHDT, YYEEEE. CDR3 size: 14 residues. CDR3 in DNA: TGTGCCAGCAGCTTGGCCGGTCGTACAGATACGCAGTATTTT. It translates to CASSLAGRTDTQYF.

The V call is TRBV10-3, the J call TRBJ2-7; a possible D gene is TRBD2 (5 bases). CDR3 length: 14 amino acids. Germline V gene data show CDR1 as ENHRY and CDR2 as SYGVKD. Trimming pared 4 bases from V and 6 bases from J, leaving 16 bases between. CDR3 region: CAISGNGESGEQYF. CDR3 nucleotide sequence: TGTGCCATCAGTGGTAACGGGGAGTCTGGCGAGCAGTACTTC.

This chain uses TRBV4-3 with TRBJ2-2, with no clear D. V was pared by 1 base and J by 7 bases, with 10 bases between. The CDR3 has 14 residues. In germline, CDR1 is LGHNA, CDR2 YSLEER. In nucleotides, the CDR3 is TGCGCCAGCAGCCAAGTGTCTGGCAGCGGGGAGCTGTTTTTT. Translating gives CASSQVSGSGELFF.

The chain recombines TRBV9 with TRBJ2-3; 9 bases fit TRBD2. This CDR3 spans 15 amino acids. The V gene end was trimmed by 0 bases and the J gene end by 6 bases; junction bases not matched to a gene: 5. The germline CDR1 and CDR2 sequences are SGDLS and YYNGEE. The CDR3 DNA follows: TGTGCCAGCAGCGTAGTCGCGGGAGGGCCGGATACGCAGTATTTT. Translation: CASSVVAGGPDTQYF. The full variable domain, in which reference TRBV9 and TRBJ2-3 provide the parts outside the CDR3, is DSGVTQTPKHLITATGQRVTLRCSPRSGDLSVYWYQQSLDQGLQFLIQYYNGEERAKGNILERFSAQQFPDLHSELNLSSLELGDSALYFCASSVVAGGPDTQYFGPGTRLTVL.

V is TRBV4-1 and J is TRBJ1-1; D is uncertain. V lost 0 bases to trimming and J lost 2 bases, with 10 bases between them. CDR3 size: 15 residues. Germline V gene lookup returns CDR1 MGHRA and CDR2 YSYEKL. The CDR3 is CASSQDWPENTEAFF. The CDR3, as DNA: TGCGCCAGCAGCCAAGATTGGCCCGAAAACACTGAAGCTTTCTTT.

This chain uses TRBV30 with TRBJ1-5, with 7 bases identical to TRBD1. Germline V gives CDR1 GTSNPN, CDR2 SVGIG (reference sequence). The CDR3 has 16 residues. Trimming at V came to 2 bases and at J to 1 base, leaving 8 bases not matched to a gene. The CDR3 sequence is CAWSHRGGVSNQPQHF. The CDR3 bases are TGTGCCTGGAGTCACAGGGGCGGGGTAAGCAATCAGCCCCAGCATTTT.

The J gene is TRBJ2-1, the V gene TRBV7-2, with TRBD2 as a possible D gene (5 bases). Deletions cut 1 base from V and 10 bases from J, with 8 bases between. The length of the CDR3 is 12 residues. Germline-derived CDR1 and CDR2 are SGHTA and FQGNSA. CDR3 DNA sequence: TGTGCCAGCAGCTTAGACGCTAGCGAGCAGTTCTTC. Translated, it gives CASSLDASEQFF.

The J gene is TRBJ1-5, the V gene TRBV6-1, with a tentative D call TRBD1 (5 bases). The germline gives CDR1 MNHNS, CDR2 SASEGT. V was shortened by 7 bases and J by 2 bases, with 12 bases between the two germline ends. This CDR3 spans 14 amino acids. The CDR3 DNA sequence: TGTGCCAGCACCGAGGGGACTCGCAATCAGCCCCAGCATTTT. This translates into CASTEGTRNQPQHF.

The rearrangement joins TRBV7-8 to TRBJ2-7; a possible D gene is TRBD2 (6 bases). The CDR3 covers 14 residues. V was trimmed by 5 bases and J by 2 bases, leaving 13 bases between them. CDR1 is SGHVS and CDR2 is FQNEAQ in the germline V gene. This CDR3 reads CASSPQGGAYEQYF. CDR3 DNA sequence: TGTGCCAGCAGCCCCCAGGGCGGGGCCTACGAGCAGTACTTC.

V is TRBV18 and J is TRBJ1-6, with no clear D. V gave up 2 bases and J gave up 7 bases, with 9 bases separating them. The CDR3 is 14 amino acids. The germline V gene has CDR1 KGHSH and CDR2 LQKENI. As DNA, the CDR3 is TGTGCCAGCTCACCAATCGCTAGCAATTCACCCCTCCACTTT. Translated, it gives CASSPIASNSPLHF. Filled out from reference TRBV18 and TRBJ1-6, the complete variable domain reads NAGVMQNPRHLVRRRGQEARLRCSPMKGHSHVYWYRQLPEEGLKFMVYLQKENIIDESGMPKERFSAEFPKEGPSILRIQQVVRGDSAAYFCASSPIASNSPLHFGNGTRLTVT.

The rearrangement uses TRBV6-5 and TRBJ2-1; 9 nucleotides agree with TRBD2. The CDR3 is made up of 16 amino acids. Germline CDR1 MNHEY, CDR2 SVGAGI. V was pared by 0 bases and J by 5 bases, with 5 bases of the junction left unmatched. CDR3 in amino acids: CASSYSPGLADNEQFF. The CDR3 DNA reads as TGTGCCAGCAGTTACTCACCGGGACTAGCAGACAATGAGCAGTTCTTC.

The chain recombines TRBV18 with TRBJ2-5; 8 nucleotides agree with TRBD1. V lost 6 bases, J lost 5 bases, and 11 bases stayed unmatched. This CDR3 is built from 15 residues. CDR1 and CDR2 from the germline V gene are KGHSH and LQKENI. CDR3 nucleotide sequence: TGTGCCAGCTCCCGAAACCAGGGGGCTGGGGAGACCCAGTACTTC. It is translated as CASSRNQGAGETQYF. The full variable domain, its missing parts supplied by reference TRBV18 and TRBJ2-5, is NAGVMQNPRHLVRRRGQEARLRCSPMKGHSHVYWYRQLPEEGLKFMVYLQKENIIDESGMPKERFSAEFPKEGPSILRIQQVVRGDSAAYFCASSRNQGAGETQYFGPGTRLLVL.

The table lists this clone with a count of one. The chain employs TRBV6-1 and TRBJ2-1, with 7 bases matching TRBD1. The J segment lost 7 bases and the V segment lost 4 bases, leaving 10 bases of the junction unmatched. CDR1 MNHNS and CDR2 SASEGT come from the germline V gene. This CDR3 has 15 residues. CDR3 bases: TGTGCCAGCAGTGGTTTGGACAGGTTAGGAAATGAGCAGTTCTTC. Protein: CASSGLDRLGNEQFF.

This clone was recorded only once. V is TRBV19 and J is TRBJ1-2, with D perhaps matching TRBD1 (5 bases). Trimming stripped 5 bases from V and 4 bases from J, with 11 bases between. The germline V gene encodes CDR1 LNHDA and CDR2 SQIVND (reference sequence). CDR3 size: 13 residues. The CDR3 region has the DNA TGTGCCAGTAGTGCAGGGATTCTCTATGGCTACACCTTC. Translating it yields CASSAGILYGYTF.

Turning to this clone: One junction end does not reproduce the germline sequence, and a read error may be involved. The chain recombines TRBV7-9 with TRBJ2-7, with D perhaps TRBD2 (5 bases). CDR1 is SEHNR and CDR2 is FQNEAQ in the germline V gene (reference sequence). The CDR3 has 16 residues. The CDR3, as DNA: TGTTCCAGCAGTCCACTTCATCCGGGGATGAAGTACGAGCAGTACTTC. Its translation is CSSSPLHPGMKYEQYF.

The chain combines TRBV4-2 with TRBJ2-1, with D tentatively TRBD2 (5 bases). Germline CDR1 reads LGHNA; CDR2 reads YNFKEQ. The CDR3 spans 16 residues. Trimming cost V 1 base and J 2 bases, with 12 bases left between them. CDR3 sequence: CASSQVGAEAYNEQFF. The CDR3 bases are TGTGCCAGCAGCCAAGTGGGAGCGGAGGCCTACAATGAGCAGTTCTTC.

The chain recombines TRBV10-1 with TRBJ1-5, with no clear D. Germline CDR1 and CDR2: WNHNN and SYGVQD (reference sequence). The CDR3 is made up of 16 amino acids. Deletions cut 10 bases from V and 5 bases from J, with 24 bases between. The CDR3 region has the DNA TGCGCCAACGGAACGGGGTTTTGGCCCTCGCATCAGCCCCAGCATTTT. Encoded protein: CANGTGFWPSHQPQHF.

The V and J genes are TRBV4-3 and TRBJ1-1; D is uncertain. Trimming took 0 bases from V and 2 from J, leaving 7 bases between them. The CDR3 totals 14 residues. Germline V gene lookup returns CDR1 LGHNA and CDR2 YSLEER. This CDR3 reads CASSQDRPNTEAFF. Here the CDR3 DNA reads TGCGCCAGCAGCCAAGACAGGCCTAACACTGAAGCTTTCTTT.